The source of this T cell receptor beta chain is a study of T cell repertoires in cytomegalovirus infection. For the study at large: From public TCR beta signatures came an indication of both CMV infection and matching HLA type.

CDR3 length equals 13 residues. Turning to this clonotype: Its antigen remains unknown. One end of the junction varies from germline; a read error may be responsible.

TCRdb fed the reads into MiXCR, producing one record per CDR3 protein. The sample holds roughly 760,000 distinct CDR3 sequences, about a third seen once. Findings and caveats of the study: The study found HLA-C-restricted CMV-specific TCR beta clonotypes dominating the ex vivo response. CMV carriers with the relevant HLA were identified by cumulative public TCR beta family frequency.

The TCR sequence derives from a human donor in good health (CMV status not recorded). Some clones in this sample may be carry-over from other donors' samples. Sequencing input: PBMCs. The V gene is TRBV12-3 or TRBV12-4, the J gene TRBJ2-5; D is unresolved. CDR3 nucleotides: TGTGCCAGCAGTCCCCAATTTATAAAGACCCAGTCCTTC. Protein sequence: CASSPQFIKTQSF.